This T cell receptor (beta chain) was captured in a study of blood T cell repertoires in COVID-19. In the study overall: T cells, B-cell-depleted T cells, or PBMCs supplied cDNA or gDNA.

As originally analysed: Reference gene primer amplification gave estimated nucleated cell counts. Data came from immunoSEQ multiplex PCR; TCRdb stores just in-frame clones and leaves some out. V, J and clone size are those of that table, while D and trimming were read from the DNA. The data show more than 200,000 clones, approximately 86% seen once. Germline V lookup: CDR1 DFQATT, CDR2 SNEGSKA (reference sequence). This CDR3 comprises 17 residues. The V segment lost 3 bases and the J segment 1 base; nucleotides outside the gene matches: 9. V and J are TRBV20-1 and TRBJ2-3; 11 bases fit TRBD2. The sequence was collected from a woman aged 80 or over with active or convalescent COVID-19. The sequenced sample was peripheral blood. As DNA, the CDR3 is TGCAGTGCTAGTGGCCTAGCGGGAGGAGGAGGCACAGATACGCAGTATTTT. The encoded protein is CSASGLAGGGGTDTQYF.